These 23 T cell receptor beta chains originate from one sample sequenced in a study of glioma-infiltrating T cells. The iRepertoire nested amplicon-rescue multiplex PCR amplified TCR alpha and beta CDR3s from RNA. TCRdb processed the multiplex PCR reads anew with MiXCR; each CDR3 protein has one entry. The sample includes 100,000 to 150,000 distinct CDR3 sequences, less than 30% seen only once; the top ten take roughly 15%. The sequencing input was glioma tissue, nonneoplastic brain tissue, or PBMCs (not recorded which). The origin of the receptors is a human donor with low-grade glioma or glioblastoma, undergoing nonglioma brain surgery, or in good health (not recorded which).

Regarding this clonotype: The junction and the germline gene differ at one end; a read error may be behind it. The gene calls are TRBV27 and TRBJ1-1, with 7 nucleotides matching TRBD1. CDR1 MNHEY and CDR2 SMNVEV come from the germline V gene (reference sequence). CDR3 size: 13 residues. This CDR3 is CASSLGQAFEAFF. CDR3 DNA sequence: TGTGCCAGCAGTCTCGGACAGGCCTTTGAAGCCTTCTTT.

This clonotype was seen many times. The chain links TRBV7-2 to TRBJ2-5; D perhaps matches TRBD1 (6 bases). Per germline, CDR1 SGHTA and CDR2 FQGNSA. The CDR3 runs 15 residues. Trimming cost V 0 bases and J 0 bases, with 8 bases left between them. The CDR3 sequence: CASSLAGTYQETQYF. CDR3 coding DNA: TGTGCCAGCAGCTTAGCCGGGACATACCAAGAGACCCAGTACTTC.

This clonotype was observed a few times. J is TRBJ2-3 and V is TRBV12-3 or TRBV12-4, with 8 bases aligning to TRBD2. CDR3 length: 13 amino acids. The ends lost 3 bases at V and 7 bases at J; junction bases unmatched: 3. The CDR3 DNA sequence: TGTGCCAGCAGTTTCGGGGGGGTAAATACGCAGTATTTT. Protein product: CASSFGGVNTQYF.

For this clonotype: Likely a read error: the CDR3 ends without its conserved phenylalanine or tryptophan. The V and J genes are TRBV6-2 or TRBV6-3 and TRBJ2-7; D is perhaps TRBD1 or TRBD2 (5 bases each). This CDR3 region has 15 residues. Germline assignment: CDR1 MNHEY and CDR2 SVGEGT. The CDR3 nucleotides read TGCGCCAGCAGTTACTCAGGGACCTTCTCCTACGAGCAGTACTCC. This gives the protein CASSYSGTFSYEQYS.

Only a few counts were recorded for this clonotype. The chain couples TRBV4-2 to TRBJ2-7; 16 nucleotides line up with TRBD2. Per germline, CDR1 LGHNA and CDR2 YNFKEQ. There are 15 residues in the CDR3. V lost 3 bases and J lost 6; bases outside the gene matches: 2. As DNA, the CDR3 is TGTGCCAGCAGCCAGGGGACTAGCGGGGGGGGCGAGCAGTACTTC. Its translation is CASSQGTSGGGEQYF.

This clonotype came up many times. The chain combines TRBV7-2 with TRBJ2-3; the D is unclear. The CDR3 consists of 14 residues. The germline CDR1 and CDR2 sequences are SGHTA and FQGNSA. Trimming cost V 6 bases and J 0 bases, with 10 bases left between them. This CDR3 is CASSTMKSTDTQYF. As DNA, the CDR3 is TGTGCCAGCAGTACCATGAAGAGCACAGATACGCAGTATTTT.

For this clonotype: Because the CDR3's place on the DNA is in doubt, the DNA is left out and the CDR3 is given as listed by TCRdb. This CDR3 is CASSFYICSARLAGALDTQYF. V usage is TRBV7-2 and J usage is TRBJ2-3; the table assigns TRBD2, which was not confirmed against the DNA. The germline V gene has CDR1 SGHTA and CDR2 FQGNSA. Including both end residues, the CDR3 is 21 amino acids long.

This clonotype was recorded a few times. This chain uses TRBV18 with TRBJ1-2; a possible D gene is TRBD1 (6 bases). Germline-derived CDR1 and CDR2 are KGHSH and LQKENI. The CDR3 has 18 amino acids. V lost 8 bases to trimming and J lost 2 bases, with 27 bases between them. In DNA, the CDR3 is TGTGCCAGCCGGCGAGTGGGGGCAGACACCGCCATAAACTATGGCTACACCTTC. Residues: CASRRVGADTAINYGYTF.

This clonotype was counted many times. This chain uses TRBV6-2 or TRBV6-3 with TRBJ1-1, with D perhaps TRBD1 (6 bases). The V gene's germline CDR1 is MNHEY and CDR2 SVGEGT. V was clipped by 4 bases and J by 4 bases, with 16 bases between them. The CDR3 length is 15 residues. CDR3 in DNA: TGTGCCAGCAGTTTCAGGGGACTATTGGGCACTGAAGCTTTCTTT. This codes for CASSFRGLLGTEAFF.

The CDR3 here is CASSQPTGYHTEAFF. The CDR3 nucleotides read TGTGCCAGCAGCCAACCGACAGGGTATCACACTGAAGCTTTCTTT. The rearrangement uses TRBV5-4 and TRBJ1-1; 7 nucleotides line up with TRBD1. CDR3 length: 15 amino acids. The V gene end was trimmed by 4 bases and the J gene end by 3 bases; junction bases not matched to a gene: 9. Germline values: CDR1 SGHNT, CDR2 YYREEE (reference sequence).

This clonotype showed up many times. CDR3 nucleotide sequence: TGTGCCAGCACCCTTAGCGGGAGTCATCGGACCCAGTACTTC. This encodes CASTLSGSHRTQYF. The chain joins TRBV12-3 or TRBV12-4 to TRBJ2-5; TRBD2 matches at 9 bases. Unmatched junction bases numbered 10, after V lost 7 bases and J lost 7 bases. The CDR3 is 14 residues long.

The sample holds many counts of this clonotype. The rearrangement links TRBV6-2 or TRBV6-3 to TRBJ2-7; 7 bases match TRBD1. The CDR3 spans 17 residues. CDR1 is MNHEY and CDR2 is SVGEGT in the germline V gene. V was clipped by 4 bases and J by 2 bases; unmatched bases: 14. CDR3 coding DNA: TGTGCCAGCAGTTTCCACCCGGCGACAGGGTTCGCCTACGAGCAGTACTTC. Translated: CASSFHPATGFAYEQYF.

Concerning this clonotype: The junction differs from germline at one of its ends, possibly a read error. V and J are TRBV4-1 and TRBJ2-3; 9 bases are shared with TRBD2. The germline V gene encodes CDR1 MGHRA and CDR2 YSYEKL. The CDR3 spans 17 residues. The CDR3: CANSQVIAGVSTDTQYF. The CDR3 DNA reads TGCGCCAACAGCCAAGTAATAGCGGGAGTGAGCACAGATACGCAGTATTTT.

This clonotype was seen many times. The gene calls are TRBV20-1 and TRBJ2-7; D gene unclear. The CDR3 consists of 13 residues. Germline V gene lookup returns CDR1 DFQATT and CDR2 SNEGSKA (reference sequence). V was pared by 6 bases and J by 4 bases, with 16 bases between. CDR3 DNA: TGCAGTGCCGAAACTACTGATTCATACGAGCAGTACTTC. It yields the protein CSAETTDSYEQYF.

This clonotype has ten or more counts. The rearrangement links TRBV6-6 to TRBJ2-7, with 9 positions matching TRBD1. The CDR3 covers 15 residues. CDR1 is MNHNY, CDR2 SVGAGI, per germline (reference sequence). V was clipped by 2 bases and J by 3 bases; unmatched bases: 5. CDR3 in DNA: TGTGCCAGCAGTTACGAAGGACAGGGGCACTACGAGCAGTACTTC. It specifies CASSYEGQGHYEQYF.

This clonotype was detected only a few times. V is TRBV19 and J is TRBJ2-7; 9 bases agree with TRBD2. With V trimmed by 10 bases and J by 1 base, 11 bases remained unmatched. The length of the CDR3 is 15 residues. Germline CDR1 LNHDA, CDR2 SQIVND (reference sequence). CDR3 protein: CATMPRAGGSYEQYF. DNA for the CDR3: TGTGCCACTATGCCTAGAGCGGGAGGTTCCTACGAGCAGTACTTC.

This clonotype was recorded at least ten times. This chain links TRBV20-1 with TRBJ2-7; no clear D gene. This CDR3 has 15 residues. CDR1 is DFQATT and CDR2 is SNEGSKA in the germline V gene (reference sequence). Trimming pared 0 bases from V and 0 bases from J, leaving 12 bases between. The CDR3 region is CSARDLGKISYEQYF. The CDR3 nucleotides are TGCAGTGCTAGAGATTTGGGGAAAATCTCCTACGAGCAGTACTTC.

Concerning this clonotype: One junction end disagrees with the germline gene, perhaps due to a read error. The V gene is TRBV4-3, the J gene TRBJ1-2; D may be TRBD1 (5 bases). Germline-derived CDR1 and CDR2 are LGHNA and YSLEER. The CDR3 sequence is 17 residues long. The CDR3 DNA is TGCGCCAGCAGCCAAGAGGCAGGAGGACACTCTAACTATGGCTACAACTTC. Translating it yields CASSQEAGGHSNYGYNF.

This clonotype was seen repeatedly, ten times or more. This rearrangement joins TRBV24-1 to TRBJ1-5; D is possibly TRBD1 (5 bases). Trimming removed 1 base from V and 0 bases from J, with 12 bases in between. The CDR3 is made up of 17 amino acids. Germline CDR1 reads KGHDR; CDR2 reads SFDVKD. The CDR3, as DNA: TGTGCCACCAGTGATTTCGGGGGAGGGCCTAGCAATCAGCCCCAGCATTTT. Translating it yields CATSDFGGGPSNQPQHF.

This clonotype was observed many times. This chain links TRBV28 with TRBJ2-7; D tentatively reads TRBD1 or TRBD2 (6 bases each). Germline V CDR1 and CDR2: MDHEN, SYDVKM. There are 15 residues in the CDR3. Trimming removed 6 bases from V and 1 base from J, with 16 bases in between. The CDR3 nucleotides are TGTGCCAGCAGCGGTGGGGGGCAGACTTCCTACGAGCAGTACTTC. As protein: CASSGGGQTSYEQYF.

This clonotype has at least ten counts. The chain has TRBV7-9 and TRBJ2-1; 7 bases are shared with TRBD2. V lost 0 bases and J lost 7; bases outside the gene matches: 3. The CDR3 length is 14 residues. Germline CDR1 reads SEHNR; CDR2 reads FQNEAQ (reference sequence). In DNA, the CDR3 is TGTGCCAGCAGCTTAGCGGGAGGGCGAAATGAGCAGTTCTTC. Its protein product is CASSLAGGRNEQFF.

This clonotype has at least ten counts. This chain joins TRBV20-1 and TRBJ1-2; TRBD1 matches at 8 bases. V lost 6 bases to trimming and J lost 3 bases; unmatched junction nucleotides: 3. The CDR3 sequence is 12 residues long. Germline lookup yields CDR1 DFQATT and CDR2 SNEGSKA (reference sequence). The CDR3 reads CSAAQGDYGYTF. DNA for the CDR3: TGCAGTGCCGCACAGGGGGACTATGGCTACACCTTC.

Concerning this clonotype: One end of the junction is discordant with germline, which a read error may explain. The chain carries TRBV12-3 or TRBV12-4 and TRBJ2-1, with D unclear. The CDR3 extends over 13 amino acids. The CDR3 region is CASRTLGNNEKFF. Written as DNA, the CDR3 is TGTGCCAGCAGGACCCTAGGGAACAATGAGAAGTTCTTC.